In this sample, the clone carrying this TCR beta chain turned up many times. This sample's TCRbeta library carried unique molecular identifier barcodes. Each CDR3 protein gets one entry after TCRdb re-called the PCR reads with MiXCR. In the table there are some 500,000 distinct CDR3 sequences, around 16% of which are singletons. Per germline, CDR1 SGHRS and CDR2 YFSETQ. V was trimmed by 2 bases and J by 5 bases, leaving 10 bases between them. CDR3 length: 13 residues. This entry comes from a study of T-cell reconstitution after alpha-beta-depleted transplantation in children. J is TRBJ2-5 and V is TRBV5-1; no firm D call. This clonotype originated in a human donor who donated a stem cell graft to a child with acute lymphoblastic leukemia. The sample was PBMCs from the stem cell graft donor, taken from the stem cell graft. CDR3 DNA sequence: TGCGCCAGCAGCTTTGTGGGGTCGGAGACCCAGTACTTC. Translation: CASSFVGSETQYF.